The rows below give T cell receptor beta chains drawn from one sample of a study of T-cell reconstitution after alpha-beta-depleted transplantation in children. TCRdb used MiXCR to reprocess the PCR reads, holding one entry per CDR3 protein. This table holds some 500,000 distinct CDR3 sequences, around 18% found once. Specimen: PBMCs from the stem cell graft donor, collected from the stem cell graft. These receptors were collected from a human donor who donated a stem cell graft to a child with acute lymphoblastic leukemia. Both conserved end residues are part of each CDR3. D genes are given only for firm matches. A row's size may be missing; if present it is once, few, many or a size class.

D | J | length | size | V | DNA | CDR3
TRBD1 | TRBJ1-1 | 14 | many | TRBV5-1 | TGCGCCAGCAGCAGGGACAGGCCGTACACTGAAGCTTTCTTT | CASSRDRPYTEAFF
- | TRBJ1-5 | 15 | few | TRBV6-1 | TGTGCCAGCTCGATCGGGGACGTAGGGCATCAGCCCCAGCATTTT | CASSIGDVGHQPQHF
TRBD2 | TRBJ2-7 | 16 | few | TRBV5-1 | TGCGCCAGCAGCTTACCCCGATACAGCGGGAGGCACGAGCAGTACTTC | CASSLPRYSGRHEQYF
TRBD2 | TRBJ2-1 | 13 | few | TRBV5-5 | TGTGCCGGCACTAGCGGGGGGTGGAATGAGCAGTTCTTC | CAGTSGGWNEQFF
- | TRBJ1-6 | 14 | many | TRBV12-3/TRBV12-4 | TGTGCCAGCAGTTTAAAATTCGGGATTTCACCCCTCCACTTT | CASSLKFGISPLHF
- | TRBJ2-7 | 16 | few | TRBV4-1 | TGCGCCAGCAGCCAAGGCCGGGGCAGCGGCCACTACGAGCAGTACTTC | CASSQGRGSGHYEQYF
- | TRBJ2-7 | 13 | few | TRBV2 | TGTGCCAGCAGTGAGGGAACATCCTACGAGCAGTACTTC | CASSEGTSYEQYF
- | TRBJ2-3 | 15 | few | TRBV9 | TGTGCCAGCAGCGCCCTGACAGATAACACAGATACGCAGTATTTT | CASSALTDNTDTQYF
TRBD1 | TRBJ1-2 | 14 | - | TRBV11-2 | TGTGCCAGCAGCTTAGTGACAGGGATTAGCGGCTACACCTTC | CASSLVTGISGYTF
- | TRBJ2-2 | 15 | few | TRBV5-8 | TGTGCCAGCAGCCCTTTCCGGAGGAACACCGGGGAGCTGTTTTTT | CASSPFRRNTGELFF
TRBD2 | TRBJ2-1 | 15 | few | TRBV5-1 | TGCGCCAGCAGCTTAAAGGGCGGGAGCTACAATGAGCAGTTCTTC | CASSLKGGSYNEQFF
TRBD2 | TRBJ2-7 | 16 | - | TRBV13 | TGTGCCAGCAGCTTAGCGGGACTAGCGGCATCCTACGAGCAGTACTTC | CASSLAGLAASYEQYF
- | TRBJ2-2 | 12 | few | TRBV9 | TGTGCCAGCAGCGTAGATCCCGGGGAGCTGTTTTTT | CASSVDPGELFF
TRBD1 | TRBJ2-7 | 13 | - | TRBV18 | TGTGCCAGCTCACCGGACAGGGTAGGCGAGCAGTACTTC | CASSPDRVGEQYF
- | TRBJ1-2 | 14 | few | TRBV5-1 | TGCGCCAGCAGCCGCTTCGGGGAACCTTATGGCTACACCTTC | CASSRFGEPYGYTF
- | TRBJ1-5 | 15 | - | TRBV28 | TGTGCCAGCAGTTTAGCAGGGAGCTCTTCTCAGCCCCAGCATTTT | CASSLAGSSSQPQHF
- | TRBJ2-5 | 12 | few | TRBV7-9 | TGTGCCAGCAGCATTACCCAAGAGACCCAGTACTTC | CASSITQETQYF
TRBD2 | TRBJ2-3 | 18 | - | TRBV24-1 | TGTGCCACCAGTGATCAAGGGACTAGCGGAAACCCCGGGGATACGCAGTATTTT | CATSDQGTSGNPGDTQYF
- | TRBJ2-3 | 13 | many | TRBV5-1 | TGTGCCAGCAGCTTGCCTAGCACAGATACGCAGTATTTT | CASSLPSTDTQYF
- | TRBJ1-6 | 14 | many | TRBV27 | TGTGCCAGCAGTTTACGAGAGAGTAATTCACCCCTCCACTTT | CASSLRESNSPLHF
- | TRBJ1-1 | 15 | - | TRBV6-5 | TGTGCCAGCAGTTTTGAGGGGCCGGGCCGCACTGAAGCTTTCTTT | CASSFEGPGRTEAFF
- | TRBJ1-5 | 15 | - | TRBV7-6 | TGTGCCAGCAGCTTAGAGTGGGGGTCGGGTCAGCCCCAGCATTTT | CASSLEWGSGQPQHF
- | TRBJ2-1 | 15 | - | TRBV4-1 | TGCGCCAGCAGCCAGGGCGTCCTGGGGGGCAATGAGCAGTTCTTC | CASSQGVLGGNEQFF
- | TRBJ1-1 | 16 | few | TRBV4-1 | TGCGCCAGCAGTTACAGCCCAGGGGATCTGAACACTGAAGCTTTCTTT | CASSYSPGDLNTEAFF
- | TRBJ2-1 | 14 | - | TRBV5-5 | TGTGCCAGCAGCCCTGGTGGGGGGAGCAATGAGCAGTTCTTC | CASSPGGGSNEQFF
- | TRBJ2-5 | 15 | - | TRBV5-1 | TGCGCCAGCAGCTCCCTCGGCGGGGCCGGAGAGACCCAGTACTTC | CASSSLGGAGETQYF
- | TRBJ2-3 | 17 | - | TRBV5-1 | TGCGCCAGCAGCCATTCCCGGGCTCCGAGGGGCACAGATACGCAGTATTTT | CASSHSRAPRGTDTQYF
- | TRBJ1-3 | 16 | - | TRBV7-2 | TGTGCCAGCAGCTTTGTGGTGGGGGGAATTGGAAACACCATATATTTT | CASSFVVGGIGNTIYF
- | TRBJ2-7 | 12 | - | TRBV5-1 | TGCGCCAGCACCCACTCAGGGAGCGAGCAGTACTTC | CASTHSGSEQYF
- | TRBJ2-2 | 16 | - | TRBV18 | TGTGCCAGCTCACCAATGGGGGCGCCTAACACCGGGGAGCTGTTTTTT | CASSPMGAPNTGELFF
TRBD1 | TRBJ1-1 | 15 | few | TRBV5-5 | TGTGCCAGCAGGGGGGTTGGACAGGGGATGGCTGAAGCTTTCTTT | CASRGVGQGMAEAFF
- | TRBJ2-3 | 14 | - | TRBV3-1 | TGTGCCAGCAGCCAAGATACCAGCCGAGATACGCAGTATTTT | CASSQDTSRDTQYF
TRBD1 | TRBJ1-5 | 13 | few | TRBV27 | TGTGCCAGCAGTGGCAGGGGGAATCAGCCCCAGCATTTT | CASSGRGNQPQHF
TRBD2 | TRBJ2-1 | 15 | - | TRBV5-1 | TGCGCCAGCAGCTTGGAGCTAGCGGAGGACAATGAGCAGTTCTTC | CASSLELAEDNEQFF
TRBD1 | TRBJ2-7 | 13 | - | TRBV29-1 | TGCAGCGGCTTGACAGGGGGGAGGGACGAGCAGTACTTC | CSGLTGGRDEQYF
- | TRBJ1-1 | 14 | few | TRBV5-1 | TGCGCCAGCAGCTCCAGGTGGGGGAACACTGAAGCTTTCTTT | CASSSRWGNTEAFF
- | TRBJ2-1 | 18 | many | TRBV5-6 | TGTGCCAGCAGCTTGGCCCTTGGGGAAGGGGCGACCTACAATGAGCAGTTCTTC | CASSLALGEGATYNEQFF
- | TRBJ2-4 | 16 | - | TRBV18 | TGTGCCAGCTCAGCTGGTACTGGGCTAGCCAAAAACATTCAGTACTTC | CASSAGTGLAKNIQYF
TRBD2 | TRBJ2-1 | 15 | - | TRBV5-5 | TGTGCCAGCAGCTCAGGGACTAGCGGAGCCAATGAGCAGTTCTTC | CASSSGTSGANEQFF
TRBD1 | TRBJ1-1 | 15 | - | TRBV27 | TGTGCCAGCAGTTTTCGACAGGGTGGAAGGACTGAAGCTTTCTTT | CASSFRQGGRTEAFF
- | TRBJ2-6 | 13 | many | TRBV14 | TGTGCCAGCAGACTCTCTGGGGCCAACGTCCTGACTTTC | CASRLSGANVLTF